This note documents a single T cell receptor beta chain sequence. The antigen remains undetermined. This CDR3 contains 13 residues. CDR1 and CDR2 (germline): LNHDA, SQIVND (reference sequence). Trimming stripped 8 bases from V and 7 bases from J, with 15 bases between. The sample comes from a study of OX40 agonist ivuxolimab in advanced cancers. The wider study: Those enrolled were 82.7% male, with a mean age of around 58 years and ages from roughly 20 to 90. People who had prior anti-PD-1, anti-PD-L1 or anti-CTLA-4 therapy could take part, and under 45% had some. Three patients responded partially, comprising one with hepatocellular carcinoma and two with cutaneous melanoma. Study-level points and caveats: Still undetermined is the antigen specificity of the expanded peripheral T cells.

Generated by immunoSEQ multiplex PCR, the TCRdb table keeps only in-frame clones and is missing some. The profile covers about 64,000 clones, with about 83% appearing a single time and approximately 9.4% taken by the ten largest. Sequencing was performed on CD4+ or CD8+ T cells sorted from blood, taken in a trial of the OX40 agonist ivuxolimab. The receptor comes from an adult with an advanced solid tumor such as melanoma, head and neck, liver or kidney cancer. This chain joins TRBV19 and TRBJ1-5; TRBD1 is a possible D gene (5 bases). Here the CDR3 DNA reads TGTGCCAGTGGTCGGGGGGAACGGCAGCCCCAGCATTTT. As protein: CASGRGERQPQHF.